A selection of T cell receptor beta chains follows, all from one sample in a study of blood T cell repertoires in COVID-19. Profiled with immunoSEQ multiplex PCR; TCRdb holds only in-frame clones, not every one. This table holds 150,000 or so clones, about 80% found once. The material sequenced was peripheral blood. These TCRs come from a woman in her sixties or seventies with acute or convalescent COVID-19. CDR3s include the opening cysteine and the closing phenylalanine or tryptophan. The D gene is left open where the match is weak. Clone size is not always given. Where it is, it says once, few, many or a class for expanded clones.

D: TRBD1
V: TRBV6-5
J: TRBJ1-2
size: .
CDR3: CASSAQGRYGYTF
DNA: TGTGCCAGCAGCGCACAGGGGAGATATGGCTACACCTTC

D: .
V: TRBV18
J: TRBJ2-3
size: .
CDR3: CASSEREPDTQYF
DNA: TGTGCCAGCTCGGAGAGGGAACCAGATACGCAGTATTTT

D: .
V: TRBV27
J: TRBJ2-2
size: .
CDR3: CASSLAAGTANTGELFF
DNA: TGTGCCAGCAGTTTAGCCGCGGGGACGGCGAACACCGGGGAGCTGTTTTTT

D: .
V: TRBV6-5
J: TRBJ1-5
size: .
CDR3: CASARDNSNQPQHF
DNA: TGTGCCAGCGCCCGGGACAACAGCAATCAGCCCCAGCATTTT

D: .
V: TRBV3-1/TRBV3-2
J: TRBJ1-6
size: .
CDR3: CASSQEIHNSPLHF
DNA: TGTGCCAGCAGCCAGGAGATTCATAATTCACCCCTCCACTTT

D: TRBD1
V: TRBV3-1/TRBV3-2
J: TRBJ2-5
size: .
CDR3: CASRSGTAQETQYF
DNA: TGTGCCAGCAGGTCCGGGACAGCCCAAGAGACCCAGTACTTC

D: .
V: TRBV29-1
J: TRBJ1-2
size: .
CDR3: CSVEDRGNYGYTF
DNA: TGCAGCGTTGAAGATCGGGGGAACTATGGCTACACCTTC

D: .
V: TRBV4-1
J: TRBJ1-2
size: .
CDR3: CASSRTGIAYGYTF
DNA: TGCGCCAGCAGCCGAACAGGGATAGCCTATGGCTACACCTTC

D: TRBD1
V: TRBV19
J: TRBJ1-2
size: .
CDR3: CASSPRTGLYGYTF
DNA: TGTGCCAGTAGTCCAAGGACAGGGTTGTATGGCTACACCTTC

D: TRBD1
V: TRBV19
J: TRBJ1-5
size: .
CDR3: CASSITGRGNSNQPQHF
DNA: TGTGCCAGTAGTATAACGGGCAGGGGGAATAGCAATCAGCCCCAGCATTTT

D: TRBD2
V: TRBV2
J: TRBJ2-2
size: .
CDR3: CARGTSAGTGELFF
DNA: TGTGCCAGGGGGACTAGCGCGGGAACCGGGGAGCTGTTTTTT

D: .
V: TRBV4-1
J: TRBJ2-7
size: .
CDR3: CASSHPQGDEQYF
DNA: TGCGCCAGCAGCCACCCACAGGGAGACGAGCAGTACTTC

D: .
V: TRBV2
J: TRBJ2-2
size: .
CDR3: CASRHNTGELFF
DNA: TGTGCCAGCAGACATAACACCGGGGAGCTGTTTTTT

D: .
V: TRBV5-1
J: TRBJ1-2
size: few
CDR3: CASSTTTANYGYTF
DNA: TGCGCCAGCAGCACTACGACAGCTAACTATGGCTACACCTTC

D: .
V: TRBV9
J: TRBJ1-2
size: .
CDR3: CASSIYMTYGYTF
DNA: TGTGCCAGCAGCATATACATGACTTATGGCTACACCTTC

D: TRBD1
V: TRBV18
J: TRBJ1-5
size: once
CDR3: CASSPRQGINQPQHF
DNA: TGTGCCAGCTCACCAAGACAGGGAATAAATCAGCCCCAGCATTTT

D: .
V: TRBV3-1/TRBV3-2
J: TRBJ1-2
size: .
CDR3: CASSSSGGTYGYTF
DNA: TGTGCCAGCAGCTCCTCCGGAGGGACCTATGGCTACACCTTC

D: .
V: TRBV6-5
J: TRBJ1-5
size: .
CDR3: CASSLQVSNQPQHF
DNA: TGTGCCAGCAGCCTACAGGTTAGCAATCAGCCCCAGCATTTT

D: .
V: TRBV7-8
J: TRBJ1-3
size: few
CDR3: CASSPVGGVILNTIYF
DNA: TGTGCCAGCAGCCCCGTGGGGGGGGTTATACTAAACACCATATATTTT

D: .
V: TRBV25-1
J: TRBJ1-4
size: .
CDR3: CASSDLGLWEKLFF
DNA: TGTGCCAGCAGTGATCTAGGTCTGTGGGAAAAACTGTTTTTT

D: TRBD1
V: TRBV29-1
J: TRBJ1-1
size: .
CDR3: CSAGDRNTEAFF
DNA: TGCAGCGCCGGGGACAGGAACACTGAAGCTTTCTTT

D: .
V: TRBV21-1
J: TRBJ1-1
size: .
CDR3: CASSKSPRENTEAFF
DNA: TGTGCCAGCAGCAAATCACCCCGGGAGAACACTGAAGCTTTCTTT

D: .
V: TRBV19
J: TRBJ1-2
size: .
CDR3: CASSIVRTSYGYTF
DNA: TGTGCCAGTAGTATAGTCCGGACAAGCTATGGCTACACCTTC

D: .
V: TRBV5-6
J: TRBJ1-5
size: .
CDR3: CASSLARRQPQHF
DNA: TGTGCCAGCAGCTTGGCCAGGCGTCAGCCCCAGCATTTT

D: .
V: TRBV3-1/TRBV3-2
J: TRBJ2-2
size: .
CDR3: CASRQTGELFF
DNA: TGTGCCAGCAGGCAGACCGGGGAGCTGTTTTTT

D: TRBD2
V: TRBV9
J: TRBJ2-5
size: .
CDR3: CASSVVAGGPRAETQYF
DNA: TGTGCCAGCAGCGTAGTAGCGGGGGGGCCCCGTGCGGAGACCCAGTACTTC

D: TRBD2
V: TRBV4-2
J: TRBJ2-2
size: .
CDR3: CASSQDPLTSGGGWSGELFF
DNA: TGTGCCAGCAGCCAAGATCCCCTCACTAGCGGGGGGGGATGGTCCGGGGAGCTGTTTTTT

D: .
V: TRBV29-1
J: TRBJ2-1
size: .
CDR3: CSVAPSQMPYNEQFF
DNA: TGCAGCGTTGCCCCTAGCCAAATGCCCTACAATGAGCAGTTCTTC

D: TRBD2
V: TRBV7-6
J: TRBJ2-2
size: .
CDR3: CASSLGLLAGGNTGELFF
DNA: TGTGCCAGCAGCTTAGGACTCTTAGCGGGGGGAAACACCGGGGAGCTGTTTTTT

D: .
V: TRBV7-9
J: TRBJ2-7
size: .
CDR3: CASSSRLDEQYF
DNA: TGTGCCAGCAGCTCCCGACTAGACGAGCAGTACTTC

D: .
V: TRBV2
J: TRBJ2-1
size: .
CDR3: CATHRGYLNEQFF
DNA: TGTGCCACGCATAGAGGGTACCTCAATGAGCAGTTCTTC

D: TRBD2
V: TRBV29-1
J: TRBJ2-1
size: .
CDR3: CSGGTSTYNEQFF
DNA: TGCAGCGGGGGGACTAGTACCTACAATGAGCAGTTCTTC

D: .
V: TRBV11-2
J: TRBJ1-2
size: .
CDR3: CASSLGPGFYGYTF
DNA: TGTGCCAGCAGCTTAGGCCCAGGGTTCTATGGCTACACCTTC

D: .
V: TRBV4-2
J: TRBJ1-1
size: .
CDR3: CASSLILNLMNTEAFF
DNA: TGTGCCAGCAGCCTCATCCTAAACCTCATGAACACTGAAGCTTTCTTT

D: .
V: TRBV19
J: TRBJ1-1
size: .
CDR3: CASSISRTLTDTEAFF
DNA: TGTGCCAGTAGTATAAGTAGGACATTGACGGACACTGAAGCTTTCTTT

D: .
V: TRBV4-1
J: TRBJ1-2
size: .
CDR3: CASSQGFTGNYGYTF
DNA: TGCGCCAGCAGCCAAGGTTTTACGGGGAACTATGGCTACACCTTC

D: .
V: TRBV12-3/TRBV12-4
J: TRBJ1-1
size: few
CDR3: CASSQSGSQAFF
DNA: TGTGCCAGCAGTCAAAGCGGGTCTCAAGCTTTCTTT

D: TRBD1
V: TRBV5-1
J: TRBJ1-1
size: .
CDR3: CASSRGTANTEAFF
DNA: TGCGCCAGCAGCCGAGGGACAGCGAACACTGAAGCTTTCTTT

D: .
V: TRBV12-3/TRBV12-4
J: TRBJ1-2
size: .
CDR3: CASTQAGGYTF
DNA: TGTGCCAGCACTCAGGCGGGGGGCTACACCTTC

D: .
V: TRBV19
J: TRBJ1-4
size: few
CDR3: CASRSHSATNEKLFF
DNA: TGTGCCAGTAGGTCCCACAGTGCAACTAATGAAAAACTGTTTTTT

D: .
V: TRBV11-2
J: TRBJ1-2
size: .
CDR3: CASSLAVTVGGYTF
DNA: TGTGCCAGCAGCTTAGCGGTGACAGTGGGTGGCTACACCTTC

D: .
V: TRBV23-1
J: TRBJ1-2
size: .
CDR3: CASSQSDTYYGYTF
DNA: TGCGCCAGCAGTCAATCGGACACGTACTATGGCTACACCTTC

D: .
V: TRBV6-5
J: TRBJ1-5
size: once
CDR3: CASSPVGGSNQPQHF
DNA: TGTGCCAGCAGTCCTGTGGGGGGGAGCAATCAGCCCCAGCATTTT

D: .
V: TRBV6-4
J: TRBJ1-1
size: .
CDR3: CASSDIPNTEAFF
DNA: TGTGCCAGCAGTGATATCCCGAACACTGAAGCTTTCTTT

D: TRBD2
V: TRBV28
J: TRBJ2-5
size: .
CDR3: CASSLTGGPRETQYF
DNA: TGTGCCAGCAGTTTGACGGGGGGGCCCAGAGAGACCCAGTACTTC

D: TRBD1
V: TRBV5-1
J: TRBJ1-6
size: .
CDR3: CASKDRGSSYNSPLHF
DNA: TGCGCCAGCAAGGACAGGGGGAGCTCCTATAATTCACCCCTCCACTTT

D: TRBD2
V: TRBV15
J: TRBJ2-3
size: once
CDR3: CATSRSLGGGASDTQYF
DNA: TGTGCCACCAGCAGATCACTCGGCGGGGGGGCATCAGATACGCAGTATTTT

D: TRBD1
V: TRBV30
J: TRBJ1-2
size: .
CDR3: CAWSGGEGALLWGYTF
DNA: TGTGCCTGGAGCGGGGGGGAGGGGGCCCTCCTCTGGGGCTACACCTTC

D: .
V: TRBV19
J: TRBJ2-3
size: .
CDR3: CASSRNGGTDTQYF
DNA: TGTGCCAGTAGTAGGAACGGGGGCACAGATACGCAGTATTTT

D: TRBD1
V: TRBV28
J: TRBJ2-2
size: .
CDR3: CASTDLSQDRVSTGELFF
DNA: TGTGCCAGCACCGATCTTAGCCAGGACAGGGTGAGCACCGGGGAGCTGTTTTTT

D: .
V: TRBV5-1
J: TRBJ2-1
size: .
CDR3: CASSLDGQGGIEQFF
DNA: TGCGCCAGCAGCTTGGATGGGCAGGGGGGAATTGAGCAGTTCTTC

D: TRBD1
V: TRBV28
J: TRBJ1-4
size: .
CDR3: CASSSGGQFEKLFF
DNA: TGTGCCAGCAGTTCCGGGGGACAGTTTGAAAAACTGTTTTTT

D: .
V: TRBV15
J: TRBJ1-1
size: few
CDR3: CATSSLQQNTEAFF
DNA: TGTGCCACCAGCAGTCTACAGCAGAACACTGAAGCTTTCTTT

D: TRBD1
V: TRBV7-8
J: TRBJ2-1
size: .
CDR3: CASSMGQGVYNEQFF
DNA: TGTGCCAGCAGCATGGGACAGGGGGTCTACAATGAGCAGTTCTTC

D: TRBD2
V: TRBV7-2
J: TRBJ2-2
size: few
CDR3: CASSLDLAGVNTGELFF
DNA: TGTGCCAGCAGCTTAGACCTAGCGGGGGTGAACACCGGGGAGCTGTTTTTT

D: .
V: TRBV10-2
J: TRBJ1-5
size: .
CDR3: CASSETQGSYSNQPQHF
DNA: TGCGCCAGCAGTGAGACACAGGGATCCTATAGCAATCAGCCCCAGCATTTT

D: .
V: TRBV4-2
J: TRBJ2-2
size: many
CDR3: CASSQEGAGWNTGELFF
DNA: TGTGCCAGCAGCCAAGAAGGGGCGGGGTGGAACACCGGGGAGCTGTTTTTT

D: TRBD1
V: TRBV30
J: TRBJ1-6
size: .
CDR3: CAWSAIDRGNSPLHF
DNA: TGTGCCTGGAGTGCGATAGACAGGGGGAATTCACCCCTCCACTTT